This TCR beta chain appears in the sequencing data of a study of CD8 T cells in Susac syndrome. The patients who served as multiple sclerosis controls were treatment-naive and had stable or active relapsing-remitting disease that fulfilled the revised McDonald criteria. The CD8+ and CD4+ T cells were negatively isolated, with the TEMRA cells enriched by FACS. Reverse transcription of roughly 0.5 to 1 ug RNA was performed with random hexamers. TCRdb reprocessed the immunoSEQ multiplex PCR reads via MiXCR and lists one record per CDR3 protein. Of about 300,000 distinct CDR3 sequences listed, 85% were seen once; the top ten hold around 0.2%. This clonotype was observed a single time. The sequence was collected from a human donor with multiple sclerosis. Material for sequencing was CD8+ T cells from PBMCs.

Here the CDR3 reads CASSFGRSTNQPQHF. The CDR3 DNA follows: TGTGCCAGCAGCTTTGGTCGGAGTACTAATCAGCCCCAGCATTTT. The chain combines TRBV5-5 with TRBJ1-5; D not resolved. Between the trimmed V and J ends, which lost 2 bases and 4 bases, there was a span of 13 bases. This CDR3 spans 15 amino acids. From germline, CDR1 is SGHKS and CDR2 YYEKEE (reference sequence).